These 31 T cell receptor beta chains were all obtained from the same sample, sequenced in a study of cytomegalovirus exposure and HLA in healthy donors. PCR involved 60 Vbeta and 13 Jbeta primers. Some clones are missing from TCRdb's copy, which holds only in-frame ones; the method was immunoSEQ multiplex PCR. The sample has 200,000 or so clones; 82% are singletons. The sample consisted of PBMCs. The receptors originated from a woman in her fifties or sixties in good health and CMV-seropositive.

V gene TRBV30 combines with J gene TRBJ2-1; 11 positions agree with TRBD2. This CDR3 region has 18 residues. J lost 5 bases, V lost 2 bases, and 14 bases had no gene match. CDR1 and CDR2 (germline): GTSNPN, SVGIG (reference sequence). The DNA for the CDR3 is TGTGCCTGGAGTTCAACTTTAGCGGGAGGGCCTTTCGACAATGAGCAGTTCTTC. Amino acid sequence: CAWSSTLAGGPFDNEQFF.

The genes are TRBV4-3 and TRBJ1-4, with 10 bases matching TRBD1. The ends lost 4 bases at V and 9 bases at J; junction bases unmatched: 5. The V gene's germline CDR1 is LGHNA and CDR2 YSLEER. The CDR3 spans 14 residues. The CDR3 here is CASSPDRGVQKLFF. The CDR3 nucleotides are TGCGCCAGCAGCCCGGACAGGGGGGTTCAAAAACTGTTTTTT.

This sequence joins TRBV6-5 and TRBJ2-1; D is possibly TRBD2 (6 bases). V lost 0 bases and J lost 9, with 15 bases in between. Germline-derived CDR1 and CDR2 are MNHEY and SVGAGI. The CDR3 covers 15 residues. DNA of the CDR3: TGTGCCAGCAGTTACTCGGGAGGTGGATGGGTTGAGCAGTTCTTC. It codes for CASSYSGGGWVEQFF.

The chain recombines TRBV28 with TRBJ1-1; unclear D gene. V dropped 5 bases and J dropped 6 bases, with 7 bases sitting between them. This CDR3 is 11 amino acids long. Per germline, CDR1 MDHEN and CDR2 SYDVKM. The CDR3 DNA is TGTGCCAGCAGTGTGGCCTCTGAAGCTTTCTTT. Its translation: CASSVASEAFF.

The chain couples TRBV30 to TRBJ2-7; TRBD1 agrees at 9 bases. The CDR3 consists of 13 residues. CDR1 and CDR2 (germline): GTSNPN, SVGIG (reference sequence). The V and J ends lost 3 bases and 6 bases, in that order; junction bases with no gene match: 6. Here the CDR3 DNA reads TGTGCCTGGAGCCACAGGGGGCAGGGCGAGCAGTACTTC. Translation: CAWSHRGQGEQYF.

V and J are TRBV4-3 and TRBJ2-7; 8 nucleotides align to TRBD1. The CDR3 consists of 16 residues. After removal of 0 bases from V and 7 bases from J, the junction contained 11 bases not matched to a gene. Looked up from germline, CDR1 is LGHNA and CDR2 is YSLEER. In DNA, the CDR3 is TGCGCCAGCAGCCAAGATGGACAGGGACCCCGTGAGGAGCAGTACTTC. It is translated as CASSQDGQGPREEQYF.

This clone was counted a single time. This rearrangement joins TRBV10-3 to TRBJ2-3, with 9 bases lining up with TRBD2. This CDR3 contains 15 residues. Unmatched junction bases numbered 13, after V lost 10 bases and J lost 5 bases. Per germline, CDR1 ENHRY and CDR2 SYGVKD. In nucleotides, the CDR3 is TGTGCCACGGCTACTGGCGGGGGGGCCCTAGATACGCAGTATTTT. Its translation: CATATGGGALDTQYF.

The genes are TRBV10-3 and TRBJ2-1; TRBD2 aligns across 10 bases. There are 15 residues in the CDR3. Germline V lookup: CDR1 ENHRY, CDR2 SYGVKD. V shed 3 bases and J 6 bases; nucleotides not matched to a gene: 5. The CDR3 sequence: CAISDLAGEGNEQFF. The CDR3, as DNA: TGTGCCATCAGTGACCTAGCGGGAGAGGGCAATGAGCAGTTCTTC.

V and J are TRBV27 and TRBJ1-5; D unresolved. V was shortened by 4 bases and J by 7 bases, with 11 bases between the two germline ends. The CDR3 is 13 amino acids. Germline V gene data show CDR1 as MNHEY and CDR2 as SMNVEV (reference sequence). CDR3 sequence: CASSYREDQPQHF. The CDR3 DNA is TGTGCCAGCAGTTATAGGGAGGACCAGCCCCAGCATTTT.

Written as DNA, the CDR3 is TGTGCCAGCAGCTTAGGGTTAGAGAATTCACCCCTCCACTTT. Its protein is CASSLGLENSPLHF. The rearrangement uses TRBV7-9 and TRBJ1-6; D uncertain. CDR1 is SEHNR, CDR2 FQNEAQ, per germline (reference sequence). The CDR3 runs to 14 residues. Trimming pared 1 base from V and 7 bases from J, leaving 8 bases between.

The genes are TRBV19 and TRBJ2-3; D gene unclear. Germline CDR1 reads LNHDA; CDR2 reads SQIVND (reference sequence). Trimming removed 7 bases from V and 2 bases from J, with 13 bases in between. This CDR3 is built from 14 residues. CDR3: CASTHSTDTDTQYF. In DNA form, the CDR3 reads TGTGCCAGTACCCACTCCACTGACACAGATACGCAGTATTTT.

Remarks on this clone: A junction boundary mismatches the germline segment, possibly from a read error. The genes are TRBV7-9 and TRBJ2-3, with D tentatively TRBD2 (5 bases). Per germline, CDR1 SEHNR and CDR2 FQNEAQ (reference sequence). This CDR3 comprises 12 residues. The CDR3 DNA sequence: TGTTCCAGCAGCCGACTAACGGATACGCAGTATTTT. Amino acids: CSSSRLTDTQYF.

This clone was recorded only once. The chain recombines TRBV4-3 with TRBJ2-5, with D maybe TRBD2 (6 bases). The CDR3 loop spans 16 amino acids. Germline assignment: CDR1 LGHNA and CDR2 YSLEER. Trimming left V 4 bases short and J 5 bases short, with 20 bases between. The CDR3 region is CASSRGDGRALETQYF. CDR3 nucleotides: TGCGCCAGCAGCCGGGGGGACGGTAGGGCGTTGGAGACCCAGTACTTC.

The V call is TRBV4-1, the J call TRBJ2-7; 12 nucleotides agree with TRBD1. This CDR3 has 16 amino acids. The V and J ends lost 4 bases and 4 bases, in that order; junction bases with no gene match: 8. Looked up from germline, CDR1 is MGHRA and CDR2 is YSYEKL. The CDR3 nucleotides read TGCGCCAGCAGCCGCCTCCGGGACAGGGGGCTATACGAGCAGTACTTC. This translates into CASSRLRDRGLYEQYF.

The genes are TRBV2 and TRBJ2-1, with 8 bases matching TRBD1. Germline CDR1 SNHLY, CDR2 FYNNEI. This CDR3 has 14 amino acids. The V and J ends lost 7 bases and 7 bases, in that order; junction bases with no gene match: 9. CDR3 loop: CASIRTGMRNEQFF. The CDR3 coding sequence is TGTGCCAGCATAAGGACAGGGATGCGGAATGAGCAGTTCTTC. The full variable domain, in which reference TRBV2 and TRBJ2-1 provide the parts outside the CDR3, is EPEVTQTPSHQVTQMGQEVILRCVPISNHLYFYWYRQILGQKVEFLVSFYNNEISEKSEIFDDQFSVERPDGSNFTLKIRSTKLEDSAMYFCASIRTGMRNEQFFGPGTRLTVL.

The V gene is TRBV25-1, the J gene TRBJ2-5, with 9 bases fitting TRBD2. CDR1 and CDR2 from the germline V gene are MGHDK and SYGVNS. Trimming removed 6 bases from V and 3 bases from J; junction bases left unmatched: 2. The CDR3 consists of 13 residues. The CDR3 sequence: CASSLAGKETQYF. The CDR3 DNA sequence: TGTGCCAGCAGCCTAGCGGGGAAAGAGACCCAGTACTTC. Combining the CDR3 with reference TRBV25-1 and TRBJ2-5 gives the whole variable domain EADIYQTPRYLVIGTGKKITLECSQTMGHDKMYWYQQDPGMELHLIHYSYGVNSTEKGDLSSESTVSRIRTEHFPLTLESARPSHTSQYLCASSLAGKETQYFGPGTRLLVL.

The J gene is TRBJ1-5, the V gene TRBV2; D uncertain. CDR3 length equals 13 residues. The germline V and J ends were trimmed by 6 bases and 1 base, with 7 bases remaining between them. The germline V gene encodes CDR1 SNHLY and CDR2 FYNNEI. The CDR3 reads CASRGGSNQPQHF. As DNA, the CDR3 is TGTGCCAGCAGAGGCGGGAGCAATCAGCCCCAGCATTTT.

This rearrangement joins TRBV5-4 to TRBJ2-3, with 13 positions matching TRBD2. Looked up from germline, CDR1 is SGHNT and CDR2 is YYREEE (reference sequence). The CDR3 totals 16 residues. Unmatched junction bases numbered 6, after V lost 4 bases and J lost 4 bases. The CDR3 loop reads CASSTGTSGVSDTQYF. The DNA for the CDR3 is TGTGCCAGCAGCACCGGGACTAGCGGGGTTTCAGATACGCAGTATTTT.

This clone was observed a few times. The chain links TRBV7-6 to TRBJ2-6; 8 nucleotides agree with TRBD1. CDR3 length: 16 amino acids. The trim removed 4 bases at V and 4 bases at J, leaving 6 bases unmatched. Germline loops: CDR1 SGHVS, CDR2 FNYEAQ. The CDR3 DNA follows: TGTGCCAGCAGCTCTCAGGGGGCGGGAGGGGCCAACGTCCTGACTTTC. Amino acids: CASSSQGAGGANVLTF.

This rearrangement joins TRBV6-5 to TRBJ2-3, with a tentative D call TRBD1 (6 bases). Germline values: CDR1 MNHEY, CDR2 SVGAGI. V was trimmed by 7 bases and J by 4 bases, leaving 15 bases between them. CDR3 length equals 14 residues. The CDR3 spells CASTNDRNPDTQYF. The CDR3 DNA reads TGTGCCAGCACCAACGACAGGAACCCAGATACGCAGTATTTT.

V usage is TRBV23-1 and J usage is TRBJ2-3, with 7 bases that match TRBD2. TRBV23-1 is given ORF status, its function remaining uncertain. This CDR3 is built from 21 residues. Trimming removed 0 bases from V and 0 bases from J; junction bases left unmatched: 18. The CDR3 DNA follows: TGCGCCAGCAGTCAATCTGTTCCTAGTAACGGGGGGACTCCTAGCACAGATACGCAGTATTTT. Its translation: CASSQSVPSNGGTPSTDTQYF.

The rearrangement joins TRBV6-1 to TRBJ2-5; tentatively, D is TRBD1 (6 bases). The CDR3 spans 17 residues. V dropped 1 base and J dropped 3 bases, with 18 bases sitting between them. Germline V CDR1 and CDR2: MNHNS, SASEGT. The CDR3 protein is CASSEEWGQGMEETQYF. CDR3 in DNA: TGTGCCAGCAGTGAAGAGTGGGGGCAGGGGATGGAAGAGACCCAGTACTTC.

V and J are TRBV18 and TRBJ2-7, with 7 bases fitting TRBD1. V lost 0 bases to trimming and J lost 2 bases; unmatched junction nucleotides: 1. CDR3 length: 14 residues. CDR1 is KGHSH, CDR2 LQKENI, per germline. The CDR3 nucleotides are TGTGCCAGCTCACCACCGGGACAGCCCTACGAGCAGTACTTC. Residues: CASSPPGQPYEQYF. Full variable domain (outside the CDR3, taken from reference TRBV18 and TRBJ2-7): NAGVMQNPRHLVRRRGQEARLRCSPMKGHSHVYWYRQLPEEGLKFMVYLQKENIIDESGMPKERFSAEFPKEGPSILRIQQVVRGDSAAYFCASSPPGQPYEQYFGPGTRLTVT.

A word on this clone: At one of its ends the junction is not consistent with the germline gene, which may arise from a read error. The chain joins TRBV7-7 to TRBJ2-2; 7 bases are shared with TRBD1. Germline CDR1 and CDR2: SSHAT and FNYEAQ (reference sequence). The CDR3 contains 14 residues. The CDR3: CASSQNRGPGELFF. Here the CDR3 DNA reads TGTGCTAGCAGCCAGAACAGGGGCCCCGGGGAGCTGTTTTTT.

This chain links TRBV28 with TRBJ2-1, with 7 bases aligning to TRBD2. CDR3 size: 15 residues. The V and J ends lost 9 bases and 8 bases, in that order; junction bases with no gene match: 16. Per the germline V gene, CDR1 is MDHEN and CDR2 is SYDVKM. The CDR3, as DNA: TGTGCCAGTTTCAGTCCTGGCGGGAGTGGGCATGAGCAGTTCTTC. The encoded protein is CASFSPGGSGHEQFF.

The chain combines TRBV10-3 with TRBJ1-1, with D maybe TRBD1 (5 bases). The CDR3 has 10 amino acids. The germline gives CDR1 ENHRY, CDR2 SYGVKD. V was trimmed by 10 bases and J by 8 bases, leaving 11 bases between them. The CDR3 is CATGGDEAFF. The CDR3, as DNA: TGTGCCACCGGGGGGGACGAAGCTTTCTTT.

Note on this clone: Within the sample, other DNA sequences also encode this same CDR3. The chain employs TRBV18 and TRBJ1-1; weak D call: TRBD1 (6 bases). With 1 base removed from V and 1 base from J, the gap between germline ends came to 7 bases. Germline CDR1 KGHSH, CDR2 LQKENI. This CDR3 comprises 14 residues. For the CDR3, the DNA is TGTGCCAGCTCACCACTGGGACAGAACACTGAAGCTTTCTTT. Translation gives CASSPLGQNTEAFF.

The gene calls are TRBV7-8 and TRBJ1-1, with D unclear. With 5 bases removed from V and 3 bases from J, the gap between germline ends came to 19 bases. Germline V gene sequence: CDR1 SGHVS, CDR2 FQNEAQ. This CDR3 region has 16 residues. CDR3 DNA: TGTGCCAGCAGCCCGTCCCTAATGGGGAGGCACACTGAAGCTTTCTTT. This codes for CASSPSLMGRHTEAFF.

The genes are TRBV6-6 and TRBJ1-2; D is unclear. V shed 7 bases and J shed 4 bases, with 19 bases lying between them. The CDR3 covers 15 residues. Per germline, CDR1 MNHNY and CDR2 SVGAGI (reference sequence). CDR3 sequence reads: CASNTRGGGFYGYTF. In DNA form, the CDR3 reads TGTGCCAGCAACACGCGGGGTGGAGGGTTCTATGGCTACACCTTC.

This chain's CDR3 is CASSQATGLAGVGTDTQYF. In nucleotides, the CDR3 is TGCGCCAGCAGCCAAGCTACGGGACTAGCGGGAGTTGGCACAGATACGCAGTATTTT. J is TRBJ2-3 and V is TRBV4-1, with 14 bases that match TRBD2. V gave up 1 base and J gave up 1 base; unmatched junction bases: 7. The length of the CDR3 is 19 residues. Germline V gene lookup returns CDR1 MGHRA and CDR2 YSYEKL.

This clone was detected a few times. This chain's CDR3 is CASSEKRGSYNSPLHF. In DNA form, the CDR3 reads TGTGCCAGCAGTGAAAAAAGGGGCTCCTATAATTCACCCCTCCACTTT. The rearrangement uses TRBV25-1 and TRBJ1-6; D is perhaps TRBD1 (5 bases). There are 16 residues in the CDR3. CDR1 MGHDK and CDR2 SYGVNS come from the germline V gene. Trimming cost V 2 bases and J 0 bases, with 8 bases left between them.